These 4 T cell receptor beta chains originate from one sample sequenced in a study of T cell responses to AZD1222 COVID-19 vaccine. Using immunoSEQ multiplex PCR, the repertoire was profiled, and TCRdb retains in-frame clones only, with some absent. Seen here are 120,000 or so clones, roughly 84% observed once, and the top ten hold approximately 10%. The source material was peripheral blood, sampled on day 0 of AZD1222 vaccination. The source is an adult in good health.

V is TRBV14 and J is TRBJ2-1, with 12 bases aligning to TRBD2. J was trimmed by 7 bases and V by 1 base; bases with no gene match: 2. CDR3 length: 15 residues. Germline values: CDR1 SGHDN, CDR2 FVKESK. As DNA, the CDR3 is TGTGCCAGCAGCCAAGGACTAGCGGGAGTGAATGAGCAGTTCTTC. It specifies CASSQGLAGVNEQFF.

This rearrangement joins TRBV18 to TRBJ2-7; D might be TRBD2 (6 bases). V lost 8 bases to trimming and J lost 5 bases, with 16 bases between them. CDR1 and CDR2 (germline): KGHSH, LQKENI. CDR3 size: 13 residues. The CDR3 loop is CASMLTSIDEQYF. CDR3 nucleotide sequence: TGTGCCAGCATGCTGACTAGTATTGACGAGCAGTACTTC. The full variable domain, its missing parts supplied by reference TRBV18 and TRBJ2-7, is NAGVMQNPRHLVRRRGQEARLRCSPMKGHSHVYWYRQLPEEGLKFMVYLQKENIIDESGMPKERFSAEFPKEGPSILRIQQVVRGDSAAYFCASMLTSIDEQYFGPGTRLTVT.

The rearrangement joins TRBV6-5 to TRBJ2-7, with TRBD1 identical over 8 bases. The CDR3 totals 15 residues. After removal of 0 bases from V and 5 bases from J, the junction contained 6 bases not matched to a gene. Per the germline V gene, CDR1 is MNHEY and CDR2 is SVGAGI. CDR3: CASSYSGQGGDEQYF. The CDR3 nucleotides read TGTGCCAGCAGTTACTCCGGACAGGGAGGCGACGAGCAGTACTTC.

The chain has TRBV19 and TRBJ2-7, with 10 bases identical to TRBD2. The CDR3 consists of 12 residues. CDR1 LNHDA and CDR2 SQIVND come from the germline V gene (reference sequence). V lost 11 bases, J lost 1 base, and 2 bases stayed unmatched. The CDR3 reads CASAGGSYEQYF. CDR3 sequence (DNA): TGTGCCTCAGCGGGGGGGTCCTACGAGCAGTACTTC.